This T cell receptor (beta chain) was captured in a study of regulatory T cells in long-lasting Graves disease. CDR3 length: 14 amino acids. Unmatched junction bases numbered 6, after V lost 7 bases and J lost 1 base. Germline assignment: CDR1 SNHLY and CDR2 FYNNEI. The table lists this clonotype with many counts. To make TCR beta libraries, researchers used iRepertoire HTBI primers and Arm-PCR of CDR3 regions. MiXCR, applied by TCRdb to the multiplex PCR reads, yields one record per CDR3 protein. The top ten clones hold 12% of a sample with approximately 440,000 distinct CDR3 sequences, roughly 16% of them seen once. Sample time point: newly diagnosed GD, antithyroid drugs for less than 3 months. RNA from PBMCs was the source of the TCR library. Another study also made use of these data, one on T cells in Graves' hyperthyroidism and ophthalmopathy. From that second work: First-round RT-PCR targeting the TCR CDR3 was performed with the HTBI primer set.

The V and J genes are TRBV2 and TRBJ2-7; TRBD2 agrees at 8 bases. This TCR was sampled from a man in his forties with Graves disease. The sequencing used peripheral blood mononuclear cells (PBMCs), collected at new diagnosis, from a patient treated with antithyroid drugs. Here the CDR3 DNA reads TGTGCCAGCACCCTCGGGGGGGATTCCTACGAGCAGTACTTC. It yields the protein CASTLGGDSYEQYF.